Following are 32 T cell receptor beta chains from one sample sequenced in a study of T-cell memory formation after mild COVID-19. Using its own MiXCR run on the 5' RACE reads, TCRdb lists one record per CDR3 protein. In the table there are roughly 190,000 distinct CDR3 sequences, 27% of which are singletons. The source material was PBMCs or a T cell subset sorted from them (not recorded which). Receptor source: an adult woman who had mild COVID-19 (a few samples of this study predate the infection). Cell type and time point are not known.

In this sample, this clonotype turned up a few times. The CDR3 DNA reads TGCAGCGTTGTCGGGGGCGGGGAGACCCAGTACTTC. Translated, it gives CSVVGGGETQYF. The J gene is TRBJ2-5, the V gene TRBV29-1, with D perhaps matching TRBD1 or TRBD2 (6 bases each). Trimming pared 4 bases from V and 5 bases from J, leaving 11 bases between. This CDR3 region has 12 residues. Germline lookup yields CDR1 SQVTM and CDR2 ANQGSEA.

CDR3 in amino acids: CASSPLDSSLAKNIQYF. The CDR3 region has the DNA TGTGCCAGCAGCCCACTTGATTCGAGTTTAGCCAAAAACATTCAGTACTTC. This chain uses TRBV9 with TRBJ2-4; D not resolved. The germline V gene has CDR1 SGDLS and CDR2 YYNGEE. Trimming took 4 bases from V and 0 from J, leaving 17 bases between them. The CDR3 loop spans 17 amino acids.

The chain joins TRBV29-1 to TRBJ1-1; 11 bases are shared with TRBD1. CDR1 and CDR2 (germline): SQVTM, ANQGSEA. The CDR3 loop spans 13 amino acids. Trimming took 7 bases from V and 4 from J; bases not matched to a gene: 5. The CDR3 region is CSGLGQGVTEAFF. In DNA form, the CDR3 reads TGCAGCGGCCTGGGACAGGGGGTCACTGAAGCTTTCTTT.

The chain combines TRBV6-6 with TRBJ2-2, with TRBD2 identical over 8 bases. The germline CDR1 and CDR2 sequences are MNHNY and SVGAGI (reference sequence). The CDR3 extends over 17 amino acids. Trimming took 2 bases from V and 5 from J; bases not matched to a gene: 10. CDR3 region: CASSYAWLREETGELFF. DNA of the CDR3: TGTGCCAGCAGTTACGCGTGGTTGCGGGAGGAGACCGGGGAGCTGTTTTTT.

There are a few counts of this clonotype. This chain links TRBV20-1 with TRBJ2-7; 10 nucleotides agree with TRBD2. The CDR3 totals 15 residues. J gave up 2 bases and V 3 bases, and 7 bases lay outside the gene matches. Germline V gene data show CDR1 as DFQATT and CDR2 as SNEGSKA (reference sequence). CDR3 residues: CSARALAGGTYEQYF. CDR3 DNA sequence: TGCAGTGCTAGGGCCTTAGCGGGGGGAACCTACGAGCAGTACTTC.

There are a few counts of this clonotype. The chain is built from TRBV6-5 and TRBJ2-7, with TRBD2 matching 7 bases. V lost 5 bases to trimming and J lost 1 base; unmatched junction nucleotides: 14. This CDR3 spans 17 amino acids. Looked up from germline, CDR1 is MNHEY and CDR2 is SVGAGI. The CDR3 sequence is CASSPSFYRGESYEQYF. Here the CDR3 DNA reads TGTGCCAGCAGTCCTAGCTTCTACCGGGGGGAATCCTACGAGCAGTACTTC.

This clonotype was picked up a small number of times. The chain employs TRBV6-4 and TRBJ1-2; 10 bases are shared with TRBD1. Germline-derived CDR1 and CDR2 are MRHNA and SNTAGT. The CDR3 runs 14 residues. J gave up 10 bases and V 4 bases, and 9 bases lay outside the gene matches. The CDR3, as DNA: TGTGCCAGCAGTGGTTCCGGACAGGGGGGCCTCTACACCTTC. Translated, it gives CASSGSGQGGLYTF.

J is TRBJ2-1 and V is TRBV24-1, with 10 bases aligning to TRBD2. The CDR3 totals 19 residues. With V trimmed by 4 bases and J by 0 bases, 11 bases remained unmatched. Germline V lookup: CDR1 KGHDR, CDR2 SFDVKD. The CDR3 spells CATSEQISGGESSYNEQFF. CDR3 bases: TGTGCCACCAGTGAACAAATCAGCGGGGGGGAGAGCTCCTACAATGAGCAGTTCTTC.

This clonotype was detected a few times. CDR3 sequence: CSAGLHTDTQYF. The CDR3 coding sequence is TGCAGTGCTGGCCTTCACACAGATACGCAGTATTTT. The chain recombines TRBV20-1 with TRBJ2-3; D not certain. V was cut by 5 bases and J by 2 bases, with 8 bases left in between. Looked up from germline, CDR1 is DFQATT and CDR2 is SNEGSKA (reference sequence). CDR3 length equals 12 residues.

The chain has TRBV25-1 and TRBJ1-1, with D perhaps matching TRBD1 (6 bases). The V and J ends lost 5 bases and 2 bases respectively, with 9 bases between them. This CDR3 has 13 residues. Per germline, CDR1 MGHDK and CDR2 SYGVNS. CDR3 in DNA: TGTGCCAGCAGTCAGGGGTTTAACACTGAAGCTTTCTTT. It is translated as CASSQGFNTEAFF.

The chain couples TRBV7-1 to TRBJ2-1; 7 positions match TRBD2. TRBV7-1 has ORF status, its function being uncertain. The trim removed 5 bases at V and 8 bases at J, leaving 12 bases unmatched. The CDR3 loop spans 15 amino acids. Here the CDR3 DNA reads TGTGCCAGCAGCGTCTTTGGGCGGGAGAGCGATGAGCAGTTCTTC. Its protein product is CASSVFGRESDEQFF.

There are many counts of this clonotype. The rearrangement links TRBV4-2 to TRBJ2-7, with TRBD1 matching over 9 bases. V lost 4 bases to trimming and J lost 7 bases; unmatched junction nucleotides: 11. The CDR3 contains 15 residues. Germline V gene lookup returns CDR1 LGHNA and CDR2 YNFKEQ. The CDR3 here is CASSREPQGAGEQYF. DNA of the CDR3: TGTGCCAGCAGCCGAGAACCACAGGGGGCGGGTGAGCAGTACTTC.

This clonotype has a handful of counts. The rearrangement uses TRBV4-1 and TRBJ1-1; 12 bases map to TRBD1. This CDR3 spans 18 amino acids. Germline lookup yields CDR1 MGHRA and CDR2 YSYEKL. The J segment lost 0 bases and the V segment lost 5 bases, leaving 10 bases of the junction unmatched. The CDR3 nucleotides are TGCGCCAGCAGCGTCCCGGGACAGGGGGCTCGCCTGAACACTGAAGCTTTCTTT. Its translation is CASSVPGQGARLNTEAFF.

V and J are TRBV24-1 and TRBJ2-1; 10 bases are a match to TRBD2. Trimming cost V 4 bases and J 9 bases; bases outside gene matches: 5. This CDR3 has 14 residues. Germline CDR1 and CDR2: KGHDR and SFDVKD. The CDR3 DNA is TGTGCCACCAGTGACCGGGTAGCGGGAGGTGAGCAGTTCTTC. This translates into CATSDRVAGGEQFF.

This clonotype was picked up a small number of times. V usage is TRBV7-2 and J usage is TRBJ1-2; 7 bases align to TRBD1. J gave up 3 bases and V 6 bases, and 10 bases lay outside the gene matches. The CDR3 is made up of 15 amino acids. CDR1 is SGHTA and CDR2 is FQGNSA in the germline V gene. Written as DNA, the CDR3 is TGTGCCAGCAGACGAAGGGGAGGGGGCGACTATGGCTACACCTTC. Residues: CASRRRGGGDYGYTF.

The chain joins TRBV6-5 to TRBJ1-1; a weak D match, TRBD1 (5 bases). CDR3 length: 14 amino acids. V was shortened by 6 bases and J by 6 bases, with 17 bases between the two germline ends. Germline CDR1 and CDR2: MNHEY and SVGAGI. CDR3 sequence reads: CASRPGHSPPEAFF. The CDR3 DNA reads TGTGCCAGCAGACCCGGACACAGTCCCCCTGAAGCTTTCTTT.

The J gene is TRBJ2-7, the V gene TRBV2; 9 bases line up with TRBD1. The CDR3 runs 16 residues. The germline V gene encodes CDR1 SNHLY and CDR2 FYNNEI. Losses at the gene ends were 4 bases for V and 5 bases for J; bases not matched to a gene: 12. CDR3 residues: CASSGIRPGTGNEQYF. For the CDR3, the DNA is TGTGCCAGCAGTGGGATACGTCCCGGGACAGGGAACGAGCAGTACTTC.

The J gene is TRBJ1-5, the V gene TRBV2, with a tentative D call TRBD1 (6 bases). This CDR3 spans 19 amino acids. V shed 6 bases and J shed 0 bases, with 24 bases lying between them. The V gene's germline CDR1 is SNHLY and CDR2 FYNNEI. The CDR3 nucleotides are TGTGCCAGCAGCGGACGCTCCAGGGGAACCCTTTATAGCAATCAGCCCCAGCATTTT. Protein sequence: CASSGRSRGTLYSNQPQHF.

The genes are TRBV7-2 and TRBJ2-5, with 11 bases that match TRBD2. V lost 2 bases to trimming and J lost 5 bases; unmatched junction nucleotides: 7. This CDR3 region has 16 residues. The germline CDR1 and CDR2 sequences are SGHTA and FQGNSA. The CDR3 nucleotides are TGTGCCAGCAGCTTATCGGTAGCGGGGGGGCAGGAGACCCAGTACTTC. Translation: CASSLSVAGGQETQYF.

This clonotype was found a few times. The chain combines TRBV30 with TRBJ1-5, with unresolved D. This CDR3 region has 13 residues. The germline V gene has CDR1 GTSNPN and CDR2 SVGIG (reference sequence). V shed 0 bases and J shed 5 bases, with 8 bases lying between them. Written as DNA, the CDR3 is TGTGCCTGGAGTGTGGAGGGCTATCAGCCCCAGCATTTT. Its protein is CAWSVEGYQPQHF.

V gene TRBV12-3 or TRBV12-4 combines with J gene TRBJ2-5; D perhaps matches TRBD1 (6 bases). With 5 bases removed from V and 3 bases from J, the gap between germline ends came to 13 bases. There are 14 residues in the CDR3. The CDR3 reads CASSDVGAKETQYF. CDR3 nucleotide sequence: TGTGCCAGCAGTGACGTGGGGGCTAAAGAGACCCAGTACTTC.

The V call is TRBV7-2, the J call TRBJ1-2; tentative D call: TRBD1 (5 bases). The CDR3 contains 15 residues. V lost 5 bases and J 1 base, leaving 14 bases between the germline ends. Germline CDR1 SGHTA, CDR2 FQGNSA. The CDR3 bases are TGTGCCAGCAGCCCCGGAGCGAGGGGTAACTATGGCTACACCTTC. Translated: CASSPGARGNYGYTF.

This chain connects TRBV20-1 to TRBJ1-2, with a possible D match to TRBD1 (6 bases). V dropped 6 bases and J dropped 1 base, with 12 bases sitting between them. This CDR3 spans 13 amino acids. Per germline, CDR1 DFQATT and CDR2 SNEGSKA (reference sequence). CDR3 DNA: TGCAGTGCCTTGGACAGCTATAACTATGGCTACACCTTC. It specifies CSALDSYNYGYTF.

This clonotype was detected only a few times. The chain employs TRBV7-2 and TRBJ2-1; 12 bases line up with TRBD2. Germline values: CDR1 SGHTA, CDR2 FQGNSA. V lost 5 bases and J lost 1; bases outside the gene matches: 9. This CDR3 contains 18 residues. The CDR3: CASSLLGLAGLSYNEQFF. DNA for the CDR3: TGTGCCAGCAGCCTACTTGGACTAGCGGGGTTATCCTACAATGAGCAGTTCTTC.

J is TRBJ1-5 and V is TRBV20-1; 7 bases match TRBD1. Looked up from germline, CDR1 is DFQATT and CDR2 is SNEGSKA (reference sequence). This CDR3 spans 14 amino acids. V lost 5 bases, J lost 4 bases, and 8 bases stayed unmatched. Here the CDR3 reads CSAPGQARNQPQHF. For the CDR3, the DNA is TGCAGTGCTCCCGGACAGGCCCGGAATCAGCCCCAGCATTTT.

This clonotype was observed a few times. This chain connects TRBV12-3 or TRBV12-4 to TRBJ2-1; 9 bases agree with TRBD1. The CDR3 sequence is 14 residues long. V was clipped by 6 bases and J by 9 bases; unmatched bases: 9. This chain's CDR3 is CASSLQGARGEQFF. DNA for the CDR3: TGTGCCAGCAGCTTACAGGGGGCTCGGGGTGAGCAGTTCTTC.

The chain links TRBV20-1 to TRBJ1-1; 9 positions agree with TRBD1. CDR3 length equals 11 residues. Germline CDR1 is DFQATT and CDR2 is SNEGSKA (reference sequence). The V segment lost 8 bases and the J segment 13 bases; nucleotides outside the gene matches: 11. CDR3 DNA: TGCAGTTGGGTGACAGGGGGGAACGGTTTCTTT. Its translation is CSWVTGGNGFF.

This chain uses TRBV6-1 with TRBJ1-1; 12 bases fit TRBD1. J lost 3 bases, V lost 7 bases, and 9 bases had no gene match. The CDR3 contains 16 residues. Germline lookup yields CDR1 MNHNS and CDR2 SASEGT. Here the CDR3 DNA reads TGTGCCAGCACCCGGGACAGGGGGCATCGGGACACTGAAGCTTTCTTT. Encoded protein: CASTRDRGHRDTEAFF.

This clonotype was detected once. This chain uses TRBV15 with TRBJ1-2; D not certain. This CDR3 spans 13 amino acids. Trimming shortened V by 3 bases and J by 3 bases, and 8 bases separated the two germline ends. Germline-derived CDR1 and CDR2 are LNHNV and YYDKDF (reference sequence). CDR3 sequence: CATSSGMDYGYTF. In DNA form, the CDR3 reads TGTGCCACCAGCAGCGGTATGGACTATGGCTACACCTTC.

The chain recombines TRBV5-5 with TRBJ2-7; possible D gene TRBD1, 6 bases. V lost 4 bases and J 5 bases, leaving 10 bases between the germline ends. The CDR3 consists of 12 residues. In germline, CDR1 is SGHKS, CDR2 YYEKEE (reference sequence). CDR3 in amino acids: CASSPNRDEQYF. Written as DNA, the CDR3 is TGTGCCAGCAGCCCGAACAGGGACGAGCAGTACTTC. The variable domain in full, with the rest retrieved from reference TRBV5-5 and TRBJ2-7, is DAGVTQSPTHLIKTRGQQVTLRCSPISGHKSVSWYQQVLGQGPQFIFQYYEKEERGRGNFPDRFSARQFPNYSSELNVNALLLGDSALYLCASSPNRDEQYFGPGTRLTVT.

The DNA of the CDR3 is TGTGCCAGCAGTTTATCTGCAGGGGTCTACACCGGGGAGCTGTTTTTT. Amino acids: CASSLSAGVYTGELFF. The rearrangement uses TRBV12-3 or TRBV12-4 and TRBJ2-2; TRBD1 is a possible D gene (6 bases). V was cut by 2 bases and J by 3 bases, with 13 bases left in between. This CDR3 comprises 16 residues.

The V gene is TRBV18, the J gene TRBJ1-1; 7 positions match TRBD1. Per germline, CDR1 KGHSH and CDR2 LQKENI. The CDR3 runs 13 residues. The trim removed 2 bases at V and 8 bases at J, leaving 5 bases unmatched. Here the CDR3 reads CASSPFRGKEAFF. CDR3 nucleotides: TGTGCCAGCTCACCATTCAGGGGGAAAGAAGCTTTCTTT.